Presented here are 25 T cell receptor beta chains from one specimen sequenced in a study of regulatory T cells in long-lasting Graves disease. Time point described: newly diagnosed GD, antithyroid drugs for less than 3 months. PBMC RNA was the source of the TCR library. iRepertoire HTBI primers and Arm-PCR of CDR3 regions built TCR beta libraries. TCRdb re-derived calls from the multiplex PCR reads in MiXCR, one entry per CDR3 protein. The sample has 350,000 to 450,000 distinct CDR3 sequences, 14% to 15% seen once. The data also belong to a second study, concerning T cells in Graves' hyperthyroidism and ophthalmopathy.

Here the sequenced sample was peripheral blood mononuclear cells (PBMCs), taken at new diagnosis, from a patient treated with antithyroid drugs. Every receptor here comes from a woman younger than 45 with Graves disease.

This clonotype showed up just a few times. The CDR3 DNA reads TGTGCCAGCAGTTATTTCGGTCCGGACACTGAAGCTTTCTTT. Protein sequence: CASSYFGPDTEAFF. V is TRBV6-5 and J is TRBJ1-1; no definite D call. CDR3 length: 14 amino acids. The germline V gene encodes CDR1 MNHEY and CDR2 SVGAGI. Trimming took off 3 bases at V and 3 bases at J, with 11 bases between the two ends.

This clonotype came up a few times. The rearrangement joins TRBV13 to TRBJ2-3, with 7 bases identical to TRBD2. The ends lost 4 bases at V and 0 bases at J; junction bases unmatched: 7. CDR3 length equals 16 residues. Germline assignment: CDR1 PRHDT and CDR2 FYEKMQ (reference sequence). This CDR3 is CASSSGGLSSTDTQYF. DNA for the CDR3: TGTGCCAGCAGCTCGGGGGGTCTGTCTAGCACAGATACGCAGTATTTT.

This clonotype was found a few times. The gene calls are TRBV5-1 and TRBJ2-3; possibly TRBD2 for D (5 bases). The germline gives CDR1 SGHRS, CDR2 YFSETQ. Trimming removed 2 bases at V and 4 bases at J, with 11 bases between. The CDR3 is 14 residues long. CDR3 region: CASSFTEDSDTQYF. Written as DNA, the CDR3 is TGCGCCAGCAGCTTCACAGAGGACTCAGATACGCAGTATTTT.

Of note for this clonotype: It may be a read error: a sequence one base away is much more abundant. The chain has TRBV28 and TRBJ2-3; 7 nucleotides align to TRBD2. The closer fit of TRBJ2-5 to the DNA end suggests the J call may be wrong. Germline CDR1 MDHEN, CDR2 SYDVKM. The CDR3 is 15 residues long. The CDR3, as DNA: TGTGCCAGCAGTGACCCTAACCTCGGGAGGCAGACCCAGTACTTC. Its translation: CASSDPNLGRQTQYF.

This clonotype was seen a few times. This chain connects TRBV6-1 to TRBJ2-5; 7 bases align to TRBD2. The length of the CDR3 is 17 residues. Per the germline V gene, CDR1 is MNHNS and CDR2 is SASEGT. J gave up 5 bases and V 3 bases, and 15 bases lay outside the gene matches. CDR3 region: CASSEGGGVGRTETQYF. DNA of the CDR3: TGTGCCAGCAGTGAGGGGGGGGGAGTGGGTCGAACGGAGACCCAGTACTTC.

Many counts were recorded for this clonotype. This sequence joins TRBV3-1 and TRBJ2-7; TRBD1 matches 8 bases. Unmatched junction bases numbered 11, after V lost 4 bases and J lost 3 bases. Per germline, CDR1 LGHDT and CDR2 YNNKEL (reference sequence). This CDR3 region has 16 residues. The CDR3 loop is CASSRSRTGPIYEQYF. The CDR3 DNA reads as TGTGCCAGCAGCCGCTCCCGGACAGGGCCCATCTACGAGCAGTACTTC.

This clonotype was observed many times. V usage is TRBV5-6 and J usage is TRBJ2-3, with TRBD1 as a possible D gene (6 bases). The CDR3 is 16 residues long. The V end was cut by 4 bases, the J end by 0 bases, with 15 bases between. Germline values: CDR1 SGHDT, CDR2 YYEEEE. The CDR3 nucleotides are TGTGCCAGCAGCACCCCGAGGGGGTTGAGCACAGATACGCAGTATTTT. It yields the protein CASSTPRGLSTDTQYF.

This clonotype was seen repeatedly, ten times or more. The chain carries TRBV12-3 or TRBV12-4 and TRBJ1-1; 7 positions match TRBD1. The CDR3 extends over 12 amino acids. Trimming removed 9 bases from V and 5 bases from J; junction bases left unmatched: 6. DNA of the CDR3: TGTGCCAGTGAAGGGGGCCGGACTGAAGCTTTCTTT. Residues: CASEGGRTEAFF.

The chain couples TRBV12-3 or TRBV12-4 to TRBJ1-5; 8 nucleotides agree with TRBD1. The CDR3 sequence is 13 residues long. Unmatched junction bases numbered 5, after V lost 7 bases and J lost 6 bases. The CDR3 here is CASTQGAFQPQHF. Written as DNA, the CDR3 is TGTGCCAGCACCCAGGGGGCTTTTCAGCCCCAGCATTTT.

For the CDR3, the DNA is TGCGCCAGCCTGAAGGCACGCTCTAGCACCTACGAGCAGTACTTC. Encoded protein: CASLKARSSTYEQYF. The gene calls are TRBV10-2 and TRBJ2-7; D might be TRBD2 (5 bases). V lost 8 bases, J lost 2 bases, and 19 bases lay in between. CDR1 and CDR2 (germline): WSHSY, SAAADI. The length of the CDR3 is 15 residues.

The CDR3 DNA reads TGTGCCATCAGTGGGGCTAGCGGGAGTAAAACCGGGGAGCTGTTTTTT. It codes for CAISGASGSKTGELFF. This sequence joins TRBV10-3 and TRBJ2-2; 10 nucleotides match TRBD2. V lost 4 bases to trimming and J lost 5 bases; unmatched junction nucleotides: 7. The CDR3 is 16 residues long. The germline gives CDR1 ENHRY, CDR2 SYGVKD.

The chain joins TRBV7-9 to TRBJ2-3; D gene uncertain. Near its end, the DNA agrees better with TRBJ2-5, so the J call may be wrong. The germline V gene encodes CDR1 SEHNR and CDR2 FQNEAQ (reference sequence). The CDR3 has 12 residues. CDR3 in DNA: TGTGCCAGCAGCTTAGGGTCGGGTTCCCAGTACTTC. The encoded protein is CASSLGSGSQYF.

The sample holds a few counts of this clonotype. The chain joins TRBV5-4 to TRBJ2-1; maybe TRBD2 (6 bases). Germline V gene sequence: CDR1 SGHNT, CDR2 YYREEE (reference sequence). The CDR3 spans 15 residues. V was pared by 2 bases and J by 2 bases, with 11 bases between. For the CDR3, the DNA is TGTGCCAGCAGCTTTAGCACTAGCCCCTACAATGAGCAGTTCTTC. Translating gives CASSFSTSPYNEQFF. The whole variable domain, remainder taken from reference TRBV5-4 and TRBJ2-1, is ETGVTQSPTHLIKTRGQQVTLRCSSQSGHNTVSWYQQALGQGPQFIFQYYREEENGRGNFPPRFSGLQFPNYSSELNVNALELDDSALYLCASSFSTSPYNEQFFGPGTRLTVL.

This clonotype was counted ten times or more. The chain couples TRBV15 to TRBJ1-1; D gene uncertain. Per the germline V gene, CDR1 is LNHNV and CDR2 is YYDKDF (reference sequence). Between the trimmed V and J ends, which lost 0 bases and 0 bases, there was a span of 5 bases. The CDR3 extends over 14 amino acids. The CDR3 DNA is TGTGCCACCAGCAGAGATCGGATGAACACTGAAGCTTTCTTT. Translation: CATSRDRMNTEAFF.

This clonotype was seen many times. J is TRBJ2-5 and V is TRBV30; 11 bases line up with TRBD2. Germline V gene lookup returns CDR1 GTSNPN and CDR2 SVGIG (reference sequence). The CDR3 is 15 residues long. The V gene end was trimmed by 2 bases and the J gene end by 5 bases; junction bases not matched to a gene: 7. The CDR3: CAWSLAGGLFETQYF. Here the CDR3 DNA reads TGTGCCTGGAGTCTAGCGGGAGGCCTTTTTGAGACCCAGTACTTC.

This clonotype has just a few counts. The rearrangement joins TRBV19 to TRBJ1-2, with 9 nucleotides matching TRBD1. V trimming: 10 bases; J trimming: 3 bases; junction bases outside the gene matches: 9. Germline-derived CDR1 and CDR2 are LNHDA and SQIVND (reference sequence). This CDR3 contains 14 residues. CDR3 sequence (DNA): TGTGCCATCAGTCCGGGACAGGGAGACTATGGCTACACCTTC. Encoded protein: CAISPGQGDYGYTF.

This clonotype was counted ten times or more. J is TRBJ2-1 and V is TRBV19; 8 positions match TRBD2. The V segment lost 4 bases and the J segment 9 bases; nucleotides outside the gene matches: 23. The CDR3 has 19 residues. Germline V lookup: CDR1 LNHDA, CDR2 SQIVND (reference sequence). The CDR3 region is CASSTRGPTPGTRSSEQFF. In DNA, the CDR3 is TGTGCCAGTAGTACGAGGGGACCCACACCAGGGACTAGATCTAGTGAGCAGTTCTTC.

This clonotype was counted many times. The chain is built from TRBV18 and TRBJ2-3, with 8 positions matching TRBD2. Per germline, CDR1 KGHSH and CDR2 LQKENI. The CDR3 length is 15 residues. V was clipped by 6 bases and J by 2 bases; unmatched bases: 7. The CDR3 is CASSTGGSITDTQYF. The CDR3, as DNA: TGTGCCAGCTCGACGGGGGGGAGTATCACAGATACGCAGTATTTT.

This clonotype was seen at least ten times. This chain links TRBV12-3 or TRBV12-4 with TRBJ2-1; maybe TRBD1 (5 bases). Trimming stripped 4 bases from V and 4 bases from J, with 8 bases between. The CDR3 spans 13 residues. This CDR3 is CASSSDMYNEQFF. The DNA of the CDR3 is TGTGCCAGCAGTTCGGACATGTACAATGAGCAGTTCTTC.

This clonotype was seen ten or more times. The gene calls are TRBV7-9 and TRBJ2-1; tentatively, D is TRBD2 (6 bases). Per the germline V gene, CDR1 is SEHNR and CDR2 is FQNEAQ (reference sequence). V was cut by 0 bases and J by 5 bases, with 20 bases left in between. CDR3 length: 18 amino acids. The CDR3 DNA reads as TGTGCCAGCAGCTTAGCCACAGTATTCCGGGACTTAAACAATGAGCAGTTCTTC. Its protein product is CASSLATVFRDLNNEQFF.

This clonotype was recorded at least ten times. This chain joins TRBV24-1 and TRBJ1-2; D remains ambiguous. Germline lookup yields CDR1 KGHDR and CDR2 SFDVKD. Trimming shortened V by 3 bases and J by 4 bases, and 8 bases separated the two germline ends. CDR3 length: 13 amino acids. The CDR3 loop is CATSDGSVYGYTF. The CDR3 nucleotides read TGTGCCACCAGTGATGGGTCCGTCTATGGCTACACCTTC.

The chain uses TRBV20-1 and TRBJ2-7; the D gene is possibly TRBD2 (6 bases). Germline-derived CDR1 and CDR2 are DFQATT and SNEGSKA (reference sequence). The germline V and J ends were trimmed by 3 bases and 1 base, with 13 bases remaining between them. The CDR3 runs to 14 residues. The CDR3 coding sequence is TGCAGTGCTAGGGGCGGGAACAATTCCTACGAGCAGTACTTC. It encodes CSARGGNNSYEQYF.

This clonotype was counted ten times or more. This chain connects TRBV20-1 to TRBJ2-1, with D tentatively TRBD1 (5 bases). With 6 bases removed from V and 2 bases from J, the gap between germline ends came to 17 bases. This CDR3 is built from 15 residues. The germline CDR1 and CDR2 sequences are DFQATT and SNEGSKA (reference sequence). The CDR3 loop is CSAAKGLGTYNEQFF. The CDR3 nucleotides read TGCAGTGCAGCTAAGGGGCTTGGCACCTACAATGAGCAGTTCTTC.

This clonotype was counted a few times. V is TRBV30 and J is TRBJ2-1; 8 bases match TRBD2. This CDR3 spans 14 amino acids. From germline, CDR1 is GTSNPN and CDR2 SVGIG (reference sequence). The V and J ends lost 4 bases and 3 bases, in that order; junction bases with no gene match: 5. CDR3 bases: TGTGCCTGGATAGGAGCGGGGGACTACAATGAGCAGTTCTTC. Residues: CAWIGAGDYNEQFF.

The sample holds many counts of this clonotype. V usage is TRBV29-1 and J usage is TRBJ2-3; possibly TRBD1 for D (6 bases). Germline V gene sequence: CDR1 SQVTM, CDR2 ANQGSEA. Trimming took 3 bases from V and 10 from J, leaving 17 bases between them. This CDR3 spans 13 amino acids. CDR3: CSVEGVTGSAQYF. The CDR3 DNA sequence: TGCAGCGTTGAGGGGGTAACAGGGAGCGCGCAGTATTTT.